This T cell receptor beta chain was identified in a study of glioma-infiltrating T cells after dendritic cell vaccination. Study in general: Dendritic cell vaccination trial patients had either newly diagnosed or recurrent glioblastoma. Between the early 2000s and the early 2010s, patients got autologous tumor lysate-pulsed dendritic cell vaccines.

Amplification used 60 V beta primers and 13 J beta primers. Profiling relied on immunoSEQ multiplex PCR, and the TCRdb table lists in-frame clones only, not all of them. Counted here are fewer than 110,000 clones, roughly 79% occurring once; the ten biggest clones make up approximately 12%. Germline loops: CDR1 MNHNY, CDR2 SVGAGI (reference sequence). The trim removed 11 bases at V and 1 base at J, leaving 4 bases unmatched. There are 13 residues in the CDR3. The receptor was isolated from a human donor with glioblastoma. Here the sequenced sample was blood, taken before dendritic cell vaccination. This chain joins TRBV6-6 and TRBJ1-1; TRBD1 agrees at 10 bases. CDR3: CASGQGSNTEAFF. In DNA, the CDR3 is TGTGCCTCGGGACAGGGGTCGAACACTGAAGCTTTCTTT.